Following are 22 T cell receptor beta chains from one sample sequenced in a study of cytomegalovirus exposure and HLA in healthy donors. Data came from immunoSEQ multiplex PCR; TCRdb stores just in-frame clones and leaves some out. Of more than 60,000 clones listed, nearly 96% were seen once; the top ten hold more than 4%. What was sequenced was PBMCs. Source of these receptors: a woman younger than 35 in good health and CMV-seropositive.

CDR3 sequence reads: CASSPTTSGRHNEQFF. The CDR3 nucleotides read TGTGCCAGCAGCCCGACAACTAGCGGGAGACACAATGAGCAGTTCTTC. The chain carries TRBV7-3 and TRBJ2-1, with TRBD2 matching 11 bases. Germline V gene lookup returns CDR1 SGHTA and CDR2 FQGTGA. The CDR3 runs 16 residues. Trimming at V came to 5 bases and at J to 5 bases, leaving 8 bases not matched to a gene.

The V gene is TRBV30, the J gene TRBJ2-7, with TRBD2 identical over 7 bases. The CDR3 covers 13 residues. V gave up 1 base and J gave up 7 bases; unmatched junction bases: 7. Germline CDR1 is GTSNPN and CDR2 is SVGIG (reference sequence). CDR3 residues: CAWSAAGKGEQYF. The CDR3 DNA reads as TGTGCCTGGAGTGCAGCGGGGAAGGGGGAGCAGTACTTC.

The chain joins TRBV7-2 to TRBJ1-1; the D is unclear. This CDR3 spans 15 amino acids. Germline CDR1 and CDR2: SGHTA and FQGNSA. The V end was cut by 1 base, the J end by 2 bases, with 11 bases between. CDR3 sequence reads: CASSLERSLNTEAFF. The CDR3 bases are TGTGCCAGCAGCTTAGAGAGGTCCCTAAACACTGAAGCTTTCTTT.

This rearrangement joins TRBV30 to TRBJ2-2; D call uncertain. Trimming shortened V by 1 base and J by 6 bases, and 12 bases separated the two germline ends. The CDR3 is 14 residues long. From germline, CDR1 is GTSNPN and CDR2 SVGIG (reference sequence). The CDR3 region is CAWSDVKLPGELFF. The CDR3 DNA reads TGTGCCTGGAGTGACGTTAAGCTCCCCGGGGAGCTGTTTTTT.

The chain couples TRBV7-3 to TRBJ2-1; D is perhaps TRBD2 (6 bases). Germline CDR1 SGHTA, CDR2 FQGTGA. V lost 4 bases, J lost 0 bases, and 13 bases lay in between. The CDR3 sequence is 16 residues long. For the CDR3, the DNA is TGTGCCAGCAGCTCCGGGGACTTTTTCTCCTACAATGAGCAGTTCTTC. It yields the protein CASSSGDFFSYNEQFF.

The chain carries TRBV27 and TRBJ2-1, with D maybe TRBD2 (6 bases). CDR1 MNHEY and CDR2 SMNVEV come from the germline V gene (reference sequence). CDR3 length equals 17 residues. V was trimmed by 4 bases and J by 1 base, leaving 17 bases between them. CDR3 DNA: TGTGCCAGCAGTTCCCTCGGAATAGCGGCATCCTACAATGAGCAGTTCTTC. Translated, it gives CASSSLGIAASYNEQFF.

The CDR3, as DNA: TGCAGCGTTGCCACTAGCGGAGGCACAGATACGCAGTATTTT. As protein: CSVATSGGTDTQYF. This rearrangement joins TRBV29-1 to TRBJ2-3, with 8 bases aligning to TRBD2. Looked up from germline, CDR1 is SQVTM and CDR2 is ANQGSEA. This CDR3 has 14 residues. The ends lost 4 bases at V and 1 base at J; junction bases unmatched: 4.

The gene calls are TRBV19 and TRBJ1-5; D ambiguous. The V end was cut by 1 base, the J end by 0 bases, with 10 bases between. The CDR3 length is 16 residues. The germline V gene encodes CDR1 LNHDA and CDR2 SQIVND (reference sequence). CDR3 DNA: TGTGCCAGTAGTATAGTACTGTTCGATAGCAATCAGCCCCAGCATTTT. Its translation is CASSIVLFDSNQPQHF. The variable domain in full, with the rest retrieved from reference TRBV19 and TRBJ1-5, is DGGITQSPKYLFRKEGQNVTLSCEQNLNHDAMYWYRQDPGQGLRLIYYSQIVNDFQKGDIAEGYSVSREKKESFPLTVTSAQKNPTAFYLCASSIVLFDSNQPQHFGDGTRLSIL.

The rearrangement links TRBV5-6 to TRBJ2-4, with 7 bases matching TRBD2. The CDR3 extends over 15 amino acids. The germline V gene has CDR1 SGHDT and CDR2 YYEEEE. The V and J ends lost 0 bases and 8 bases, in that order; junction bases with no gene match: 8. CDR3 protein: CASSLEPGRRDIQYF. The CDR3 DNA reads TGTGCCAGCAGCTTGGAACCCGGGAGGAGAGACATTCAGTACTTC.

This chain joins TRBV28 and TRBJ2-3; 7 nucleotides match TRBD2. From germline, CDR1 is MDHEN and CDR2 SYDVKM. J gave up 2 bases and V 5 bases, and 7 bases lay outside the gene matches. The CDR3 consists of 15 residues. CDR3 amino acids: CASSAPSGLTDTQYF. The DNA for the CDR3 is TGTGCCAGCAGTGCCCCTAGCGGTCTCACAGATACGCAGTATTTT.

This sequence joins TRBV28 and TRBJ1-5; 8 bases map to TRBD1. The trim removed 2 bases at V and 4 bases at J, leaving 10 bases unmatched. CDR1 MDHEN and CDR2 SYDVKM come from the germline V gene. This CDR3 has 17 residues. CDR3: CASSLPKRTGRNQPQHF. CDR3 coding DNA: TGTGCCAGCAGTTTACCTAAACGGACAGGGAGAAATCAGCCCCAGCATTTT. Full variable domain (missing parts from reference TRBV28 and TRBJ1-5): DVKVTQSSRYLVKRTGEKVFLECVQDMDHENMFWYRQDPGLGLRLIYFSYDVKMKEKGDIPEGYSVSREKKERFSLILESASTNQTSMYLCASSLPKRTGRNQPQHFGDGTRLSIL.

This sequence joins TRBV19 and TRBJ2-3; 7 nucleotides line up with TRBD2. V lost 4 bases, J lost 1 base, and 8 bases stayed unmatched. The CDR3 covers 16 residues. The germline V gene has CDR1 LNHDA and CDR2 SQIVND (reference sequence). CDR3 nucleotide sequence: TGTGCCAGTAGTACGCGGGGAGGGGTGGGCACAGATACGCAGTATTTT. It specifies CASSTRGGVGTDTQYF.

This chain links TRBV30 with TRBJ2-1, with TRBD1 matching over 10 bases. J lost 8 bases, V lost 1 base, and 8 bases had no gene match. The CDR3 length is 15 residues. The germline CDR1 and CDR2 sequences are GTSNPN and SVGIG (reference sequence). For the CDR3, the DNA is TGTGCCTGGAGTGGGGGGGACAGGGGTTATTATGAGCAGTTCTTC. This gives the protein CAWSGGDRGYYEQFF.

About this clone: This specimen includes other DNA sequences encoding the same CDR3. The J gene is TRBJ1-2, the V gene TRBV4-1; D ambiguous. Germline V gene lookup returns CDR1 MGHRA and CDR2 YSYEKL. The CDR3 length is 19 residues. V lost 2 bases to trimming and J lost 4 bases, with 26 bases between them. The CDR3 DNA reads TGCGCCAGCAGCCAACCGGGGAGGGTTGGAGGCAGCCGATCCTATGGCTACACCTTC. This codes for CASSQPGRVGGSRSYGYTF.

CDR3 coding DNA: TGTGCCAGCAGCTTGGGGCGACAGGGTGGGCACAATGAGCAGTTCTTC. Encoded protein: CASSLGRQGGHNEQFF. The V gene is TRBV5-5, the J gene TRBJ2-1; 7 nucleotides agree with TRBD1. J lost 5 bases, V lost 0 bases, and 8 bases had no gene match. There are 16 residues in the CDR3. The germline V gene has CDR1 SGHKS and CDR2 YYEKEE (reference sequence).

The chain is built from TRBV29-1 and TRBJ2-3, with TRBD2 matching 9 bases. The V gene end was trimmed by 7 bases and the J gene end by 2 bases; junction bases not matched to a gene: 1. Germline V gives CDR1 SQVTM, CDR2 ANQGSEA. The CDR3 extends over 12 amino acids. CDR3 protein: CSGGLATDTQYF. The CDR3 nucleotides are TGCAGCGGGGGACTAGCCACAGATACGCAGTATTTT.

The chain has TRBV5-4 and TRBJ2-3; D uncertain. This CDR3 region has 13 residues. The V end lost 1 base, the J end lost 3 bases, and 6 bases lay between the germline ends. The germline V gene encodes CDR1 SGHNT and CDR2 YYREEE (reference sequence). CDR3 region: CASSLKRTDTQYF. CDR3 nucleotides: TGTGCCAGCAGCTTGAAACGGACAGATACGCAGTATTTT. Using reference TRBV5-4 and TRBJ2-3 for the parts outside the CDR3, the full variable domain is ETGVTQSPTHLIKTRGQQVTLRCSSQSGHNTVSWYQQALGQGPQFIFQYYREEENGRGNFPPRFSGLQFPNYSSELNVNALELDDSALYLCASSLKRTDTQYFGPGTRLTVL.

The chain is built from TRBV28 and TRBJ1-2, with 8 bases identical to TRBD1. Looked up from germline, CDR1 is MDHEN and CDR2 is SYDVKM. The CDR3 consists of 12 residues. V gave up 3 bases and J gave up 6 bases; unmatched junction bases: 0. The CDR3 loop reads CASSLTGDGYTF. The DNA of the CDR3 is TGTGCCAGCAGTTTGACAGGGGATGGCTACACCTTC.

The chain links TRBV16 to TRBJ2-1; 7 nucleotides line up with TRBD2. Losses at the gene ends were 4 bases for V and 8 bases for J; bases not matched to a gene: 5. The germline gives CDR1 KGHSY, CDR2 FQNENV. The CDR3 has 13 amino acids. The CDR3 DNA sequence: TGTGCCAGCAGCCCGAACGGGGGGTATGAGCAGTTCTTC. This codes for CASSPNGGYEQFF.

This clone has just one count. The rearrangement uses TRBV6-4 and TRBJ2-3; TRBD2 aligns across 8 bases. Trimming cost V 4 bases and J 1 base; bases outside gene matches: 1. CDR3 length: 14 amino acids. Germline lookup yields CDR1 MRHNA and CDR2 SNTAGT. The CDR3 nucleotides are TGTGCCAGCAGTGGAGCGGGAGGCACAGATACGCAGTATTTT. Residues: CASSGAGGTDTQYF.

The V and J genes are TRBV28 and TRBJ1-5; TRBD1 might be the D (5 bases). This CDR3 has 15 amino acids. The germline V gene encodes CDR1 MDHEN and CDR2 SYDVKM. Trimming stripped 3 bases from V and 7 bases from J, with 16 bases between. In DNA form, the CDR3 reads TGTGCCAGCAGTTTTAGGGGTAGGGGCAGGCAGCCCCAGCATTTT. It encodes CASSFRGRGRQPQHF. The variable domain in full, with the rest retrieved from reference TRBV28 and TRBJ1-5, is DVKVTQSSRYLVKRTGEKVFLECVQDMDHENMFWYRQDPGLGLRLIYFSYDVKMKEKGDIPEGYSVSREKKERFSLILESASTNQTSMYLCASSFRGRGRQPQHFGDGTRLSIL.

The J gene is TRBJ2-1, the V gene TRBV12-5; 12 nucleotides agree with TRBD2. The CDR3 totals 18 residues. Looked up from germline, CDR1 is LGHNT and CDR2 is FRNRAP. V trimming: 7 bases; J trimming: 7 bases; junction bases outside the gene matches: 17. CDR3 bases: TGTGCTAGTGTCGCGGAGGGTATGGGGACTAGCGGGTTAAATGAGCAGTTCTTC. Encoded protein: CASVAEGMGTSGLNEQFF.